This T cell receptor (beta chain) came from a study of blood T cell repertoires in COVID-19. Clones were sequenced by immunoSEQ multiplex PCR, and TCRdb holds only the in-frame ones, with some missing. The table records some 220,000 clones, about 81% of them present only once. Recruited during active infection, patients (from Seattle) were subsequently followed longitudinally. The junction had 8 bases not matched to a gene; V was cut back by 3 bases and J by 8 bases. There are 15 residues in the CDR3. The germline gives CDR1 LNHDA, CDR2 SQIVND (reference sequence). This sequence was found in a woman in her seventies with COVID-19, enrolled during active disease. V and J are TRBV19 and TRBJ2-1, with 9 positions matching TRBD2. Input material: peripheral blood. The CDR3 nucleotides read TGTGCCAGTAGTATGCGGGAGGGCCTTAACGATGAGCAGTTCTTC. Residues: CASSMREGLNDEQFF.